The clone carrying this T cell receptor beta chain has just a few counts. TCRdb keeps only in-frame clones here, not all; method: immunoSEQ multiplex PCR. The sample records roughly 200,000 clones, over 70% being singletons. This CDR3 is built from 14 residues. Deletions cut 0 bases from V and 1 base from J, with 7 bases between. Germline CDR1 and CDR2: LGHDT and YNNKEL (reference sequence). These data originate in a study of blood T cell repertoires in COVID-19. The chain has TRBV3-1 (or the pseudogene TRBV3-2) and TRBJ2-7, with D perhaps TRBD1 (5 bases). The TCR was taken from a man in his forties with acute or convalescent COVID-19. Sequencing used peripheral blood. The CDR3 nucleotides are TGTGCCAGCAGCCAAGATCCAGGGTCCTACGAGCAGTACTTC. Translation gives CASSQDPGSYEQYF.